The clone carrying this TCR beta chain was observed a few times. Its antigen is not identified. The data originate from a study of vaccination effects on CD4 cells after COVID-19. Study in general: Before any sequencing was done, the ViraFEST assay used viral peptide pools to expand antigen-specific CD4+ T cells. Each well held 2 million to 2.5 million PBMC cultured with around 9.4 ug/ml peptides and 8.5 to 10 IU/ml IL-2. General study findings and limits: New vaccine-induced clones dominated post-vaccine spike-reactive clones in convalescents.

CD4+ T cell isolation took place after approximately 11 days of culture. It was between March and December 2020 that the person had a SARS-CoV-2 infection confirmed by PCR. Participants were vaccinated with two doses of either the BNT162b2 or mRNA-1273 vaccine. Repertoires were generated with immunoSEQ multiplex PCR, while TCRdb's copy carries only in-frame clones and drops some. Among some 31,000 clones listed, approximately 72% were seen once. Trimming removed 2 bases at V and 0 bases at J, with 9 bases between. CDR1 SGHRS and CDR2 YFSETQ come from the germline V gene. The CDR3 totals 14 residues. The sample consisted of CD4+ T cells from PBMCs cultured without peptide, taken after COVID-19 vaccination. The chain carries TRBV5-1 and TRBJ2-7; weak D call: TRBD2 (6 bases). This clonotype originated in a human donor who had a prior SARS-CoV-2 infection. CDR3 in amino acids: CASSLERASYEQYF. CDR3 DNA: TGCGCCAGCAGCTTAGAGCGGGCCTCCTACGAGCAGTACTTC.